The subject of this entry is one TCR beta chain. The record originates from a study of sequential checkpoint blockade in melanoma. The method was immunoSEQ multiplex PCR; TCRdb's version includes in-frame clones alone and lacks a portion of them. The table includes over 6,000 clones, around three quarters detected once. Treatment of the sample: randomized to nivolumab then ipilimumab (arm A) or the reverse (arm B). From thawed PBMCs, live CD3+CD8+ cells negative for CD19 and CD56 were sorted. Per the germline V gene, CDR1 is SGHTA and CDR2 is FQGTGA. This CDR3 is 13 amino acids long. V gave up 5 bases and J gave up 7 bases, with 12 bases separating them.

J is TRBJ2-1 and V is TRBV7-3; no clear D gene. The source of this sequence is a human donor with melanoma. The sequencing used CD8+ T cells sorted from blood (inferred from file names), collected from a patient given nivolumab and ipilimumab in sequence. The CDR3 loop is CASSPSRWNEQFF. CDR3 nucleotides: TGTGCCAGCAGCCCCAGCAGGTGGAATGAGCAGTTCTTC.